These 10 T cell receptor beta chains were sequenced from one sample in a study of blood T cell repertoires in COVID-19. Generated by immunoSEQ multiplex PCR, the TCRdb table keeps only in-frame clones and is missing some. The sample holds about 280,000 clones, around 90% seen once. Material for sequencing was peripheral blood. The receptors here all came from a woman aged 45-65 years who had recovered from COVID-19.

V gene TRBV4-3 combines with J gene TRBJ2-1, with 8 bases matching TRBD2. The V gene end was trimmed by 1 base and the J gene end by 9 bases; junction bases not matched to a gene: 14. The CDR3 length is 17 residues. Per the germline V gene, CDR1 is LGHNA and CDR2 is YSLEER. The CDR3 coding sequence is TGCGCCAGCAGCCAAGCTAGGGGGACTAGTTTCATGGTTGAGCAGTTCTTC. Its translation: CASSQARGTSFMVEQFF.

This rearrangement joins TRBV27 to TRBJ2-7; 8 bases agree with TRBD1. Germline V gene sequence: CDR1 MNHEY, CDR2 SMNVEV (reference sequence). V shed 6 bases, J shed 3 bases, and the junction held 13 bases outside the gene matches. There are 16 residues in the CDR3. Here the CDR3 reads CASRREFRGPFYEQYF. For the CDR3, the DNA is TGTGCCAGCAGGCGGGAATTCAGGGGGCCATTCTACGAGCAGTACTTC.

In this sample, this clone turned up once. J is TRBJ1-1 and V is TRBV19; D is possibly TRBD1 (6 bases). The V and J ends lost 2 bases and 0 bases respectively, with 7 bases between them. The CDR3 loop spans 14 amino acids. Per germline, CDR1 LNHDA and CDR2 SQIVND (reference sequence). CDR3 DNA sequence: TGTGCCAGTAGTATAAGACAGGTGAACACTGAAGCTTTCTTT. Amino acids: CASSIRQVNTEAFF.

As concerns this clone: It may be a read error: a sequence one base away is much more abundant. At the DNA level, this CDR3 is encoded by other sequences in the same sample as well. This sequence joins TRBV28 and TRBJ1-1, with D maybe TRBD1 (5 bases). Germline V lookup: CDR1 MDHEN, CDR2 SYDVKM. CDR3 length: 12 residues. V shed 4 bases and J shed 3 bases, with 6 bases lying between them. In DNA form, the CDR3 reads TGTGCCAGCAGTTCGGGGGACACTGAAGCTTTCTTT. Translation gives CASSSGDTEAFF.

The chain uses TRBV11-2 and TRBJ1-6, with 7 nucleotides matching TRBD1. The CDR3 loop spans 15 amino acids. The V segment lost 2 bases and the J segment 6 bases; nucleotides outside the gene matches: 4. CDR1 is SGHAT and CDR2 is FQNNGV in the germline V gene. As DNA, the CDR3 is TGTGCCAGCAGCTTAACAGGGGCTTTTAATTCACCCCTCCACTTT. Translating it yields CASSLTGAFNSPLHF.

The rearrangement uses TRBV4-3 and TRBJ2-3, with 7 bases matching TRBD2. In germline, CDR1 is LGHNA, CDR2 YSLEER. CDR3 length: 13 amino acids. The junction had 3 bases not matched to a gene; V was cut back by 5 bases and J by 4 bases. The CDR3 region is CASSEGRADTQYF. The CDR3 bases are TGCGCCAGCAGCGAAGGGAGGGCAGATACGCAGTATTTT.

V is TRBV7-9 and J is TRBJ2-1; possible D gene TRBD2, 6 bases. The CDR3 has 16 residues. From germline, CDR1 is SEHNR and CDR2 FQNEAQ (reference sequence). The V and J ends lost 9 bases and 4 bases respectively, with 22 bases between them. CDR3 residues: CASFYSGLALYNEQFF. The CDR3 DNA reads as TGTGCCAGTTTTTACTCCGGGCTAGCGCTTTACAATGAGCAGTTCTTC. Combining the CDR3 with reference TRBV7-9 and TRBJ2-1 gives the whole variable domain DTGVSQNPRHKITKRGQNVTFRCDPISEHNRLYWYRQTLGQGPEFLTYFQNEAQLEKSRLLSDRFSAERPKGSFSTLEIQRTEQGDSAMYLCASFYSGLALYNEQFFGPGTRLTVL.

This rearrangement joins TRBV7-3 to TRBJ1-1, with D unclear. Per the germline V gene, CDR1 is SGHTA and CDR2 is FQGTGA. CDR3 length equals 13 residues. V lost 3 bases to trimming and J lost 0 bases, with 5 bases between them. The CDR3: CASSFGMNTEAFF. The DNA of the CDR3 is TGTGCCAGCAGCTTCGGGATGAACACTGAAGCTTTCTTT.

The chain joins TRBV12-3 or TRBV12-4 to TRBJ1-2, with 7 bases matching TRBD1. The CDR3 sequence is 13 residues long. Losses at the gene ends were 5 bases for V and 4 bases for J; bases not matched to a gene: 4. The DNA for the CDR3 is TGTGCCAGCAGTCCCGGGACAGTCTATGGCTACACCTTC. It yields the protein CASSPGTVYGYTF.

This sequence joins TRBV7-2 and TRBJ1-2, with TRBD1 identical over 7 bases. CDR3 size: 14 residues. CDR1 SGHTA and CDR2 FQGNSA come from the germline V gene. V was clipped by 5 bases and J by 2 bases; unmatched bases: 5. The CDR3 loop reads CASSPGGGNYGYTF. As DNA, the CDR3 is TGTGCCAGCAGCCCCGGAGGGGGCAACTATGGCTACACCTTC.